This entry lists 29 T cell receptor beta chains sequenced from one sample in a study of neurological immune-mediated disorders. Using its own MiXCR run on the 5' RACE reads, TCRdb lists one record per CDR3 protein. The sample includes tens of thousands of distinct CDR3 sequences, under 4.5% seen only once; the top ten take around 3.1%. Sequenced: PBMCs. These receptors all stem from a woman aged 45-60 years with multiple sclerosis.

This clonotype was seen ten or more times. V usage is TRBV4-3 and J usage is TRBJ2-7, with D perhaps TRBD2 (6 bases). V lost 0 bases, J lost 5 bases, and 17 bases lay in between. This CDR3 is built from 16 residues. CDR1 and CDR2 (germline): LGHNA, YSLEER. This CDR3 reads CASSQDWFRGSDEQYF. The CDR3 DNA reads as TGCGCCAGCAGCCAAGATTGGTTCCGGGGGAGCGACGAGCAGTACTTC.

This clonotype was seen repeatedly, ten times or more. The V and J genes are TRBV27 and TRBJ2-3, with a tentative D call TRBD2 (5 bases). The ends were cut back, 5 bases at V and 1 base at J, with 13 bases in the middle. From germline, CDR1 is MNHEY and CDR2 SMNVEV (reference sequence). The CDR3 is made up of 15 amino acids. CDR3 nucleotide sequence: TGTGCCAGCAGTACTGAGGGTCGGGGCACAGATACGCAGTATTTT. It is translated as CASSTEGRGTDTQYF.

The table lists this clonotype with many counts. The rearrangement links TRBV7-2 to TRBJ2-1; TRBD2 aligns across 8 bases. CDR1 and CDR2 from the germline V gene are SGHTA and FQGNSA. The CDR3 totals 17 residues. Germline trimming cut 5 bases from V and 0 bases from J; bases unmatched to any gene: 9. CDR3 amino acids: CASSHQAGTSSYNEQFF. As DNA, the CDR3 is TGTGCCAGCAGCCACCAGGCCGGGACTAGCTCCTACAATGAGCAGTTCTTC.

The sample holds a few counts of this clonotype. The chain employs TRBV5-1 and TRBJ1-1; D perhaps matches TRBD1 (5 bases). V was shortened by 3 bases and J by 10 bases, with 13 bases between the two germline ends. The CDR3 is 12 residues long. Germline V gives CDR1 SGHRS, CDR2 YFSETQ. CDR3 residues: CASSSQGARAFF. CDR3 DNA sequence: TGCGCCAGCAGCTCGCAGGGCGCGAGAGCTTTCTTT.

This clonotype has at least ten counts. This chain joins TRBV7-2 and TRBJ2-7; D call uncertain. The CDR3 has 13 amino acids. Trimming removed 5 bases from V and 5 bases from J, with 13 bases in between. The germline CDR1 and CDR2 sequences are SGHTA and FQGNSA. CDR3 sequence reads: CASSPKSGHEQYF. The CDR3 DNA follows: TGTGCCAGCAGCCCCAAGTCTGGACACGAGCAGTACTTC.

This clonotype was observed many times. This sequence joins TRBV20-1 and TRBJ1-2; 12 bases fit TRBD1. The CDR3 runs to 14 residues. Germline CDR1 and CDR2: DFQATT and SNEGSKA (reference sequence). Unmatched junction bases numbered 8, after V lost 4 bases and J lost 8 bases. The CDR3 spells CSATGGQGAEGYTF. The CDR3 region has the DNA TGCAGTGCTACGGGGGGACAGGGGGCGGAGGGCTACACCTTC.

This clonotype was seen at least ten times. This sequence joins TRBV7-9 and TRBJ1-6, with D possibly TRBD1 on 5 matching bases. Germline V gives CDR1 SEHNR, CDR2 FQNEAQ (reference sequence). This CDR3 has 19 residues. V was pared by 1 base and J by 5 bases, with 21 bases between. In nucleotides, the CDR3 is TGTGCCAGCAGCTTAGTGCTTCTTAAGGGGCGCGGGAATAATTCACCCCTCCACTTT. This translates into CASSLVLLKGRGNNSPLHF.

This clonotype occurred many times. J is TRBJ2-7 and V is TRBV20-1; maybe TRBD1 (5 bases). Trimming shortened V by 0 bases and J by 2 bases, and 11 bases separated the two germline ends. The germline V gene encodes CDR1 DFQATT and CDR2 SNEGSKA (reference sequence). This CDR3 contains 14 residues. CDR3 protein: CSARDIKGPYEQYF. In DNA, the CDR3 is TGCAGTGCTAGAGATATAAAGGGGCCCTACGAGCAGTACTTC.

This clonotype was detected only a few times. The V gene is TRBV5-1, the J gene TRBJ2-2; D gene unclear. Looked up from germline, CDR1 is SGHRS and CDR2 is YFSETQ. V was trimmed by 1 base and J by 8 bases, leaving 6 bases between them. CDR3 length: 12 residues. The CDR3 DNA is TGCGCCAGCAGCTTGCCCCCAGGGGAGCTGTTTTTT. This codes for CASSLPPGELFF.

This clonotype was seen many times. The V call is TRBV4-1, the J call TRBJ2-1; D possibly corresponds to TRBD2 (6 bases). With 4 bases removed from V and 6 bases from J, the gap between germline ends came to 10 bases. The length of the CDR3 is 13 residues. Per the germline V gene, CDR1 is MGHRA and CDR2 is YSYEKL. The CDR3 DNA follows: TGCGCCAGCAGCCGGGGGGTCTCCAATGAGCAGTTCTTC. It codes for CASSRGVSNEQFF.

This clonotype occurred many times. This chain uses TRBV5-1 with TRBJ2-4; perhaps TRBD2 as D (5 bases). Trimming removed 0 bases at V and 8 bases at J, with 15 bases between. The CDR3 has 15 residues. Germline values: CDR1 SGHRS, CDR2 YFSETQ. CDR3: CASSLAPGGSDIQYF. The CDR3 bases are TGCGCCAGCAGCTTGGCCCCAGGCGGGTCGGACATTCAGTACTTC. The full variable domain, completed using reference TRBV5-1 and TRBJ2-4, is KAGVTQTPRYLIKTRGQQVTLSCSPISGHRSVSWYQQTPGQGLQFLFEYFSETQRNKGNFPGRFSGRQFSNSRSEMNVSTLELGDSALYLCASSLAPGGSDIQYFGAGTRLSVL.

This clonotype was observed at least ten times. The CDR3 reads CASSRPGGDGYTF. In DNA form, the CDR3 reads TGCGCCAGCAGCAGACCTGGGGGGGATGGCTACACCTTC. This chain joins TRBV4-1 and TRBJ1-2, with D tentatively TRBD1 (5 bases). Germline V gene sequence: CDR1 MGHRA, CDR2 YSYEKL. The CDR3 has 13 amino acids. The V end was cut by 5 bases, the J end by 6 bases, with 13 bases between.

This clonotype was seen at least ten times. The chain couples TRBV12-3 or TRBV12-4 to TRBJ2-5; D is unresolved. This CDR3 is built from 14 residues. V lost 3 bases, J lost 5 bases, and 13 bases lay in between. The CDR3 spells CASSFLLDGETQYF. As DNA, the CDR3 is TGTGCCAGCAGTTTTTTGTTAGACGGGGAGACCCAGTACTTC.

There are many counts of this clonotype. The chain is built from TRBV20-1 and TRBJ2-5; tentative D call: TRBD2 (6 bases). The V gene's germline CDR1 is DFQATT and CDR2 SNEGSKA (reference sequence). The length of the CDR3 is 13 residues. Trimming shortened V by 3 bases and J by 2 bases, and 10 bases separated the two germline ends. This chain's CDR3 is CSASDGTQETQYF. DNA of the CDR3: TGCAGTGCTAGTGACGGGACTCAAGAGACCCAGTACTTC.

This clonotype was detected ten times or more. This sequence joins TRBV15 and TRBJ2-3; TRBD1 matches 9 bases. In germline, CDR1 is LNHNV, CDR2 YYDKDF (reference sequence). V was pared by 3 bases and J by 2 bases, with 6 bases of the junction left unmatched. This CDR3 is 16 amino acids long. CDR3 protein: CATSSVWTGATDTQYF. The CDR3 nucleotides read TGTGCCACCAGCAGCGTGTGGACAGGGGCCACAGATACGCAGTATTTT.

This clonotype was detected ten times or more. The chain recombines TRBV12-3 or TRBV12-4 with TRBJ2-5; D gene unclear. Trimming took 3 bases from V and 3 from J, leaving 8 bases between them. The CDR3 has 13 amino acids. The CDR3 region has the DNA TGTGCCAGCAGTTTCGCAGGAAAAGAGACCCAGTACTTC. This sequence encodes CASSFAGKETQYF.

This clonotype showed up many times. This chain connects TRBV2 to TRBJ2-5, with D maybe TRBD1 (5 bases). Looked up from germline, CDR1 is SNHLY and CDR2 is FYNNEI. This CDR3 has 13 residues. Trimming left V 4 bases short and J 7 bases short, with 13 bases between. CDR3 nucleotides: TGTGCCAGCAGTGGTGCCGGTACAGGGACCCAGTACTTC. Translated: CASSGAGTGTQYF.

This clonotype was seen repeatedly, ten times or more. The chain uses TRBV7-2 and TRBJ2-3; D may match TRBD1 or TRBD2 (6 bases each). CDR1 and CDR2 (germline): SGHTA, FQGNSA. Trimming removed 4 bases from V and 4 bases from J, with 9 bases in between. The CDR3 is 13 residues long. The CDR3 region has the DNA TGTGCCAGCAGCTCGGGGGCCGCAGATACGCAGTATTTT. It yields the protein CASSSGAADTQYF. Complete variable domain (other parts from reference TRBV7-2 and TRBJ2-3): GAGVSQSPSNKVTEKGKDVELRCDPISGHTALYWYRQSLGQGLEFLIYFQGNSAPDKSGLPSDRFSAERTGGSVSTLTIQRTQQEDSAVYLCASSSGAADTQYFGPGTRLTVL.

With regard to this clonotype: Just one base apart from a much larger clone, this may be a read error. The V call is TRBV5-1, the J call TRBJ2-2; D not certain. CDR3 length equals 13 residues. CDR1 SGHRS and CDR2 YFSETQ come from the germline V gene. V lost 4 bases to trimming and J lost 9 bases, with 13 bases between them. CDR3 loop: CASSPGWPRELFF. The CDR3 nucleotides are TGCGCCAGCAGCCCCGGCTGGCCCAGGGAGCTGTTTTTT.

In its sample, this clonotype was seen many times. J is TRBJ1-4 and V is TRBV10-3, with 8 bases lining up with TRBD1. The CDR3 has 16 amino acids. The V segment lost 1 base and the J segment 8 bases; nucleotides outside the gene matches: 9. Per the germline V gene, CDR1 is ENHRY and CDR2 is SYGVKD. DNA of the CDR3: TGTGCCATCAGTGAGTTCGGACAGGGAGAGGTGGAAAAACTGTTTTTT. Amino acids: CAISEFGQGEVEKLFF.

There are many counts of this clonotype. This chain uses TRBV20-1 with TRBJ2-1, with 11 positions matching TRBD1. This CDR3 comprises 15 residues. The germline gives CDR1 DFQATT, CDR2 SNEGSKA (reference sequence). J was trimmed by 7 bases and V by 5 bases; bases with no gene match: 10. This chain's CDR3 is CSADPGQGDWNEQFF. As DNA, the CDR3 is TGCAGTGCTGATCCGGGACAGGGGGACTGGAATGAGCAGTTCTTC.

The sample holds many counts of this clonotype. The rearrangement uses TRBV7-9 and TRBJ1-4; D is unclear. The CDR3 is made up of 17 amino acids. Deletions cut 5 bases from V and 3 bases from J, with 19 bases between. Germline CDR1 reads SEHNR; CDR2 reads FQNEAQ (reference sequence). The DNA for the CDR3 is TGTGCCAGCAGCCCGACTACGCGGACGGCCCCTAATGAAAAACTGTTTTTT. Residues: CASSPTTRTAPNEKLFF.

This clonotype was counted ten times or more. The CDR3 protein is CSARGPVVNYGYTF. CDR3 bases: TGCAGTGCTAGAGGTCCAGTAGTCAACTATGGCTACACCTTC. The chain couples TRBV20-1 to TRBJ1-2, with D uncertain. Germline CDR1 is DFQATT and CDR2 is SNEGSKA (reference sequence). This CDR3 has 14 amino acids. V shed 1 base and J shed 2 bases, with 11 bases lying between them.

This clonotype has ten or more counts. The gene calls are TRBV6-6 and TRBJ2-1, with 7 bases aligning to TRBD2. Germline-derived CDR1 and CDR2 are MNHNY and SVGAGI (reference sequence). Trimming at V came to 7 bases and at J to 3 bases, leaving 9 bases not matched to a gene. This CDR3 contains 15 residues. The CDR3, as DNA: TGTGCCAGCATCTCAAACGGGGGGATCTACAATGAGCAGTTCTTC. It translates to CASISNGGIYNEQFF.

Ten or more counts support this clonotype. This chain uses TRBV20-1 with TRBJ2-2, with TRBD1 as a possible D gene (6 bases). CDR3 length: 15 residues. The V end lost 0 bases, the J end lost 2 bases, and 10 bases lay between the germline ends. Germline values: CDR1 DFQATT, CDR2 SNEGSKA (reference sequence). The chain's CDR3 is CSARDGTTNTGELFF. CDR3 bases: TGCAGTGCTAGAGACGGGACAACCAACACCGGGGAGCTGTTTTTT.

At least ten counts were recorded for this clonotype. V usage is TRBV20-1 and J usage is TRBJ2-1; TRBD2 agrees at 7 bases. CDR3 length: 15 residues. Per the germline V gene, CDR1 is DFQATT and CDR2 is SNEGSKA (reference sequence). Unmatched junction bases numbered 8, after V lost 1 base and J lost 5 bases. This chain's CDR3 is CSARGQRGADNEQFF. Here the CDR3 DNA reads TGCAGTGCTAGAGGGCAGCGGGGAGCTGACAATGAGCAGTTCTTC.

This clonotype was counted at least ten times. The CDR3 region is CASSSTGYNSPLHF. CDR3 DNA sequence: TGTGCCAGCAGCTCAACAGGGTATAATTCACCCCTCCACTTT. The chain joins TRBV3-1 to TRBJ1-6; possibly TRBD1 for D (6 bases). The V and J ends lost 5 bases and 4 bases respectively, with 9 bases between them. The germline V gene encodes CDR1 LGHDT and CDR2 YNNKEL (reference sequence). The CDR3 has 14 amino acids.

This clonotype was counted ten times or more. The chain recombines TRBV20-1 with TRBJ2-7, with a tentative D call TRBD2 (5 bases). The germline V gene has CDR1 DFQATT and CDR2 SNEGSKA (reference sequence). Trimming removed 2 bases from V and 3 bases from J, with 11 bases in between. The CDR3 spans 13 residues. The CDR3 DNA follows: TGCAGTGCTAGAACGGGGTACGGCTACGAGCAGTACTTC. Protein product: CSARTGYGYEQYF.

The V gene is TRBV6-2 or TRBV6-3, the J gene TRBJ2-7; possible D gene TRBD1, 6 bases. Trimming shortened V by 5 bases and J by 3 bases, and 8 bases separated the two germline ends. The germline CDR1 and CDR2 sequences are MNHEY and SVGEGT. The CDR3 has 12 residues. In DNA, the CDR3 is TGTGCCAGCAGTGCCAGGGGCTACGAGCAGTACTTC. Its protein is CASSARGYEQYF.